This T cell receptor (beta chain) was sequenced in a study of PD-1 blockade in classical Hodgkin lymphoma. For this clone: Its target is unknown.

Trimming at V came to 2 bases and at J to 3 bases, leaving 2 bases not matched to a gene. The CDR3 is 15 residues long. Germline CDR1 is SGHRS and CDR2 is YFSETQ. Time point here: newly diagnosed, previously untreated cHL patient sample. Acting as the comparison were PBMCs from newly diagnosed, untreated classical Hodgkin lymphoma. General observations from the study: Reports described newly diagnosed patients as having lower baseline TCR diversity than healthy donors. Underlying causes for the observed repertoire differences were not defined, possibly disease activity or prior therapy.

Some clones are missing from TCRdb's copy, which holds only in-frame ones; the method was immunoSEQ multiplex PCR. The table includes about 46,000 clones, around 90% detected once. The sequencing sample was made of peripheral blood mononuclear cells (PBMCs). The chain couples TRBV5-1 to TRBJ2-1; 10 bases align to TRBD1. The TCR originated in a human donor with classical Hodgkin lymphoma. The CDR3 loop is CASSFGTGDYNEQFF. The DNA for the CDR3 is TGCGCCAGCAGCTTCGGGACAGGGGACTACAATGAGCAGTTCTTC. Filled out from reference TRBV5-1 and TRBJ2-1, the complete variable domain reads KAGVTQTPRYLIKTRGQQVTLSCSPISGHRSVSWYQQTPGQGLQFLFEYFSETQRNKGNFPGRFSGRQFSNSRSEMNVSTLELGDSALYLCASSFGTGDYNEQFFGPGTRLTVL.